This section outlines one T cell receptor (beta chain) sequence together with its context. Antigen specificity is unknown. The sample is drawn from a study of CD8+ T cells in alopecia areata. Study conclusions and caveats: It was less clear whether patients shared TCRs than it was in mice, possibly because of HLA.

With 5 bases removed from V and 3 bases from J, the gap between germline ends came to 9 bases. Germline-derived CDR1 and CDR2 are PRHDT and FYEKMQ (reference sequence). CDR3 length equals 13 residues. Sequencing relied on a cDNA template that was reverse transcribed from extracted RNA. Profiling relied on immunoSEQ multiplex PCR, and the TCRdb table lists in-frame clones only, not all of them. The sample carries roughly 120,000 clones, over 60% recorded once. The chain carries TRBV13 and TRBJ2-3, with D unclear. The specimen sequenced was CD4+ T cells sorted from blood. This clonotype was obtained from a human donor in good health. The CDR3 loop is CASSRAETDTQYF. The CDR3, as DNA: TGTGCCAGCAGCCGGGCCGAAACAGATACGCAGTATTTT.